This TCR beta chain was obtained from a study of T-cell reconstitution after alpha-beta-depleted transplantation in children. Study-level results: T-cell counts and diversity at one year following transplant were attributed mainly to newly produced T cells. Some patients owed their high day-60 TCRbeta diversity to surviving recipient T cells and thymic progenitors. Two months or so post-transplant, alpha-beta T cells reportedly derived from several hundred expanded graft clones.

This clonotype showed up just a few times. As yet, its antigen is unknown. Unique molecular identifiers tagged the TCRbeta library. Via MiXCR, TCRdb re-called the PCR reads, giving one row per CDR3 protein. The top ten hold 36% of the sample, which has 450,000 to 700,000 distinct CDR3 sequences, roughly 30% seen once. Looked up from germline, CDR1 is SGHRS and CDR2 is YFSETQ. CDR3 length: 13 residues. V was trimmed by 1 base and J by 7 bases, leaving 12 bases between them. The rearrangement joins TRBV5-1 to TRBJ2-7; D is uncertain. This clonotype was obtained from a boy younger than two with Wiskott-Aldrich syndrome, due to receive a stem cell transplant. Source: PBMCs, taken before TCRalphabeta/CD19-depleted stem cell transplant. CDR3 DNA sequence: TGCGCCAGCAGCTTGAGACGGGTGGGGGAGCAGTACTTC. It encodes CASSLRRVGEQYF.